The 29 T cell receptor beta chains reported below all come from one sample, sequenced in a study of cytomegalovirus exposure and HLA in healthy donors. The PCR contained 60 Vbeta and 13 Jbeta primers. TCRdb's copy holds only in-frame clones and misses some; the assay was immunoSEQ multiplex PCR. This sample has more than 95,000 clones; more than 15% occur once, and the top ten carry about 3%. Material: PBMCs. The origin of the receptors is a female donor in good health and CMV-seropositive.

Only a few counts were recorded for this clone. This chain uses TRBV10-3 with TRBJ1-1, with D possibly matching TRBD1 (5 bases). Germline lookup yields CDR1 ENHRY and CDR2 SYGVKD. V shed 0 bases and J shed 4 bases, with 9 bases lying between them. The CDR3 sequence is 14 residues long. DNA for the CDR3: TGTGCCATCAGTGAGTCGGGGGGGACCACTGAAGCTTTCTTT. Its translation is CAISESGGTTEAFF.

The CDR3 DNA sequence: TGTGCCAGCAGTAGCGGGGGGGCCCACTCCTACGAGCAGTACTTC. Amino acid sequence: CASSSGGAHSYEQYF. V and J are TRBV6-6 and TRBJ2-7; the match to TRBD2 covers 10 bases. CDR1 and CDR2 (germline): MNHNY, SVGAGI (reference sequence). The CDR3 loop spans 15 amino acids. Trimming cost V 5 bases and J 0 bases; bases outside gene matches: 4.

The chain carries TRBV13 and TRBJ1-1; unclear D gene. Looked up from germline, CDR1 is PRHDT and CDR2 is FYEKMQ (reference sequence). Deletions cut 0 bases from V and 10 bases from J, with 15 bases between. The CDR3 extends over 14 amino acids. The CDR3 DNA reads as TGTGCCAGCAGCTTAGGCCTGGACGGGGAGGTAGCTTTCTTT. Protein: CASSLGLDGEVAFF.

This clone was seen more than once but under ten times. J is TRBJ2-7 and V is TRBV2; 10 nucleotides match TRBD2. CDR1 and CDR2 from the germline V gene are SNHLY and FYNNEI. The CDR3 contains 15 residues. J was trimmed by 6 bases and V by 6 bases; bases with no gene match: 11. CDR3 amino acids: CASSATLAGASEQYF. CDR3 DNA: TGTGCCAGCAGCGCCACCCTAGCGGGAGCGAGCGAGCAGTACTTC.

This clone was recorded a few times. This chain uses TRBV28 with TRBJ1-2, with 8 bases that match TRBD1. After removal of 5 bases from V and 4 bases from J, the junction contained 9 bases not matched to a gene. Germline values: CDR1 MDHEN, CDR2 SYDVKM. The length of the CDR3 is 15 residues. The CDR3 loop is CASSPDSGGVYGYTF. Written as DNA, the CDR3 is TGTGCCAGCAGTCCCGACTCAGGGGGCGTCTATGGCTACACCTTC.

This chain uses TRBV5-1 with TRBJ2-2, with a weak D call TRBD2 (5 bases). Trimming removed 4 bases at V and 3 bases at J, with 16 bases between. This CDR3 has 16 residues. Germline CDR1 reads SGHRS; CDR2 reads YFSETQ. The CDR3 bases are TGCGCCAGCAGCCCACGGGAAAGTCGGGACACCGGGGAGCTGTTTTTT. Protein product: CASSPRESRDTGELFF.

The chain joins TRBV28 to TRBJ2-7; D perhaps matches TRBD1 (6 bases). The CDR3 consists of 15 residues. With 2 bases removed from V and 6 bases from J, the gap between germline ends came to 17 bases. CDR1 is MDHEN, CDR2 SYDVKM, per germline. CDR3 region: CASSLTETGLIEQYF. The DNA for the CDR3 is TGTGCCAGCAGTTTAACTGAGACAGGACTGATCGAGCAGTACTTC.

A few counts support this clone. The chain carries TRBV9 and TRBJ2-6; no clear D gene. CDR1 and CDR2 (germline): SGDLS, YYNGEE. This CDR3 is 12 amino acids long. Trimming took off 7 bases at V and 1 base at J, with 3 bases between the two ends. The CDR3 here is CASSSGANVLTF. The CDR3 coding sequence is TGTGCCAGCTCGTCTGGGGCCAACGTCCTGACTTTC.

Comments on this clone: An end of the junction does not agree with germline; a read error may underlie this. The rearrangement links TRBV30 to TRBJ1-2; no firm D call. This CDR3 has 13 amino acids. Germline CDR1 reads GTSNPN; CDR2 reads SVGIG (reference sequence). The CDR3 DNA follows: TGTGACTGGAGTGTACAAAGTTACTATGGCTACACCTTC. Its translation: CDWSVQSYYGYTF.

Only a few counts were recorded for this clone. The V gene is TRBV5-1, the J gene TRBJ2-1, with D perhaps TRBD2 (7 bases). Trimming pared 0 bases from V and 8 bases from J, leaving 12 bases between. From germline, CDR1 is SGHRS and CDR2 YFSETQ. There are 14 residues in the CDR3. CDR3 nucleotide sequence: TGCGCCAGCAGCTTGGCAACAGGGAGGGATGAGCAGTTCTTC. Translated, it gives CASSLATGRDEQFF.

This clone came up once. The CDR3 here is CSDGGKETQYF. The CDR3 DNA follows: TGCAGTGATGGCGGAAAAGAGACCCAGTACTTC. The chain combines TRBV20-1 with TRBJ2-5; D is unresolved. Germline CDR1 DFQATT, CDR2 SNEGSKA (reference sequence). This CDR3 is built from 11 residues. The V and J ends lost 7 bases and 3 bases respectively, with 9 bases between them.

This clone was seen a handful of times. The chain joins TRBV10-3 to TRBJ2-3; D perhaps matches TRBD2 (6 bases). Deletions cut 5 bases from V and 2 bases from J, with 23 bases between. This CDR3 is 18 amino acids long. Germline V lookup: CDR1 ENHRY, CDR2 SYGVKD. The CDR3, as DNA: TGTGCCATCAGTCGGAGTAGGAGGGACCGCCCCTACACAGATACGCAGTATTTT. Its translation is CAISRSRRDRPYTDTQYF.

This clone was seen only a few times. The chain is built from TRBV5-1 and TRBJ1-4; D may be TRBD1 (5 bases). Per the germline V gene, CDR1 is SGHRS and CDR2 is YFSETQ. The germline V and J ends were trimmed by 7 bases and 8 bases, with 15 bases remaining between them. The CDR3 covers 13 residues. The CDR3 nucleotides read TGCGCCAGCCGAGAGGACATTACCGAAAAACTGTTTTTT. It yields the protein CASREDITEKLFF.

The chain uses TRBV5-1 and TRBJ1-2; D is uncertain. Germline CDR1 is SGHRS and CDR2 is YFSETQ. V shed 4 bases and J shed 3 bases, with 10 bases lying between them. The length of the CDR3 is 13 residues. The CDR3 here is CASSPLSDYGYTF. Here the CDR3 DNA reads TGCGCCAGCAGCCCACTTTCGGACTATGGCTACACCTTC.

The J gene is TRBJ1-1, the V gene TRBV4-1; TRBD1 agrees at 8 bases. V shed 2 bases, J shed 4 bases, and the junction held 12 bases outside the gene matches. This CDR3 contains 17 residues. The V gene's germline CDR1 is MGHRA and CDR2 YSYEKL. The CDR3 loop is CASSQPLGQGRSTEAFF. CDR3 DNA sequence: TGCGCCAGCAGCCAACCCCTCGGACAGGGCAGAAGCACTGAAGCTTTCTTT.

This chain uses TRBV6-1 with TRBJ1-4; D not resolved. The germline CDR1 and CDR2 sequences are MNHNS and SASEGT. The CDR3 is made up of 13 amino acids. CDR3 coding DNA: TGTGCTACACGGAGAGGACTGAATGAAAAACTGTTTTTT. This gives the protein CATRRGLNEKLFF.

The rearrangement links TRBV7-9 to TRBJ2-5; D possibly corresponds to TRBD1 (5 bases). Trimming took off 5 bases at V and 0 bases at J, with 13 bases between the two ends. The CDR3 has 15 amino acids. Germline V gene lookup returns CDR1 SEHNR and CDR2 FQNEAQ (reference sequence). Here the CDR3 DNA reads TGTGCCAGCAGCAGACGACAGTGGAACCAAGAGACCCAGTACTTC. It yields the protein CASSRRQWNQETQYF.

This clone has a handful of counts. The rearrangement joins TRBV5-1 to TRBJ1-1; D might be TRBD1 (6 bases). Between the trimmed V and J ends, which lost 5 bases and 7 bases, there was a span of 24 bases. CDR1 and CDR2 from the germline V gene are SGHRS and YFSETQ. The CDR3 has 16 residues. The CDR3 sequence is CASSSSLRGARGEAFF. CDR3 DNA sequence: TGCGCCAGCAGTTCAAGCTTGCGGGGGGCGAGGGGTGAAGCTTTCTTT.

This clone appeared a few times. V gene TRBV5-6 combines with J gene TRBJ2-3, with 7 bases that match TRBD2. J lost 7 bases, V lost 1 base, and 12 bases had no gene match. The CDR3 spans 16 residues. CDR1 and CDR2 (germline): SGHDT, YYEEEE. CDR3 bases: TGTGCCAGCAGCTTGCTAGCGGCGGGTGTTACTCATACGCAGTATTTT. The encoded protein is CASSLLAAGVTHTQYF.

V gene TRBV6-1 combines with J gene TRBJ1-1; 7 bases map to TRBD1. V shed 3 bases, J shed 9 bases, and the junction held 10 bases outside the gene matches. Germline V lookup: CDR1 MNHNS, CDR2 SASEGT. The CDR3 covers 14 residues. The DNA for the CDR3 is TGTGCCAGCAGTGAGGGTGGAGACAGGGAGCAAGCTTTCTTT. It yields the protein CASSEGGDREQAFF.

This clone has more than one count but fewer than ten. The V gene is TRBV7-2, the J gene TRBJ1-3, with D unclear. Trimming left V 5 bases short and J 4 bases short, with 18 bases between. The germline CDR1 and CDR2 sequences are SGHTA and FQGNSA. CDR3 length equals 16 residues. CDR3 bases: TGTGCCAGCAGCCCGACGGGTCTCCAAACGGGAAACACCATATATTTT. Amino acid sequence: CASSPTGLQTGNTIYF. The entire variable domain, with the rest obtained from reference TRBV7-2 and TRBJ1-3, is as follows: GAGVSQSPSNKVTEKGKDVELRCDPISGHTALYWYRQSLGQGLEFLIYFQGNSAPDKSGLPSDRFSAERTGGSVSTLTIQRTQQEDSAVYLCASSPTGLQTGNTIYFGEGSWLTVV.

The chain employs TRBV5-6 and TRBJ2-5; 8 bases line up with TRBD2. This CDR3 is built from 15 residues. Per the germline V gene, CDR1 is SGHDT and CDR2 is YYEEEE. The trim removed 5 bases at V and 5 bases at J, leaving 11 bases unmatched. This chain's CDR3 is CASSPLGGRLETQYF. The CDR3, as DNA: TGTGCCAGCAGTCCCCTGGGCGGGAGGCTGGAGACCCAGTACTTC.

This clone was seen a handful of times. The chain is built from TRBV30 and TRBJ1-5; no clear D gene. Between the trimmed V and J ends, which lost 0 bases and 5 bases, there was a span of 8 bases. CDR1 and CDR2 from the germline V gene are GTSNPN and SVGIG (reference sequence). The CDR3 covers 13 residues. CDR3 coding DNA: TGTGCCTGGAGTGTACACGGGTATCAGCCCCAGCATTTT. As protein: CAWSVHGYQPQHF.

The V and J genes are TRBV6-5 and TRBJ2-7; 7 bases are a match to TRBD1. The J segment lost 2 bases and the V segment lost 6 bases, leaving 10 bases of the junction unmatched. The CDR3 sequence is 15 residues long. CDR1 and CDR2 from the germline V gene are MNHEY and SVGAGI. CDR3 sequence reads: CASSPAGDSTYEQYF. The DNA of the CDR3 is TGTGCCAGCAGCCCGGCTGGGGACAGTACCTACGAGCAGTACTTC.

The chain recombines TRBV29-1 with TRBJ1-2, with D hard to call. Germline assignment: CDR1 SQVTM and CDR2 ANQGSEA. This CDR3 comprises 14 residues. Trimming cost V 0 bases and J 5 bases, with 13 bases left between them. The CDR3, as DNA: TGCAGCGTTGAAGAGATGGGAGGTCGATATGGCTACACCTTC. This translates into CSVEEMGGRYGYTF.

About this clone: The same CDR3 is also encoded by other DNA sequences in this sample. The gene calls are TRBV5-6 and TRBJ1-6; D not certain. This CDR3 is built from 12 residues. V lost 5 bases and J lost 6, with 6 bases in between. Germline V CDR1 and CDR2: SGHDT, YYEEEE. The CDR3 DNA reads as TGTGCCAGCAGATCATCTAATTCACCCCTCCACTTT. Translated, it gives CASRSSNSPLHF.

This clone was counted between two and nine times. The J gene is TRBJ1-6, the V gene TRBV27; D perhaps matches TRBD1 (6 bases). The V end was cut by 7 bases, the J end by 7 bases, with 17 bases between. The CDR3 contains 15 residues. Germline V gene sequence: CDR1 MNHEY, CDR2 SMNVEV (reference sequence). The CDR3 DNA reads as TGTGCCAGCACCATACAGGGAACGGGGAATTCACCCCTCCACTTT. Translated, it gives CASTIQGTGNSPLHF.

The chain employs TRBV2 and TRBJ2-6, with no clear D. The CDR3 spans 15 residues. Trimming pared 4 bases from V and 0 bases from J, leaving 7 bases between. Germline V gene sequence: CDR1 SNHLY, CDR2 FYNNEI. The CDR3 nucleotides read TGTGCCAGCAGTGGAACCGGCTCTGGGGCCAACGTCCTGACTTTC. This sequence encodes CASSGTGSGANVLTF.

J is TRBJ1-5 and V is TRBV30; 9 nucleotides line up with TRBD1. Losses at the gene ends were 4 bases for V and 1 base for J; bases not matched to a gene: 5. Germline V CDR1 and CDR2: GTSNPN, SVGIG (reference sequence). The CDR3 contains 15 residues. The CDR3 nucleotides are TGTGCCTGGACCGCGGACAGGGGAAGCAATCAGCCCCAGCATTTT. Protein product: CAWTADRGSNQPQHF.